Given below is one T cell receptor beta chain in context. The antigen remains undetermined. Germline CDR1 and CDR2: SGHTA and FQGNSA. Trimming pared 5 bases from V and 2 bases from J, leaving 10 bases between. The CDR3 length is 14 residues. The data derive from a study of identical twins. Study conclusions and caveats: While abundant cord blood beta clonotypes carried fewer insertions, memory repertoires showed no such pattern. The study found excess low generation probability among twin-shared out-of-frame alpha sequences.

Unique molecular identifiers were in the cDNA, with template-switch universal primer binding. Each CDR3 protein gets one entry after TCRdb re-called the 5' RACE reads with MiXCR. The sample carries about 100,000 distinct CDR3 sequences, 5.5% to 7% recorded once. The source material was memory T cells sorted from blood. This chain uses TRBV7-2 with TRBJ1-3, with D hard to call. The source of this sequence is a woman aged 50 to 60 in good health. CDR3 in DNA: TGTGCCAGCAGCGTCTCGACGGCTGGAAACACCATATATTTT. It is translated as CASSVSTAGNTIYF.